This T cell receptor beta chain stems from a study of memory CD4+ T cells and cytomegalovirus serostatus. CDR3 length equals 15 residues. Germline CDR1 reads MGHRA; CDR2 reads YSYEKL. V was pared by 1 base and J by 7 bases, with 6 bases of the junction left unmatched. The sort gate was single viable CD3+CD4+CD8-CD45RO+ cells for memory CD4+ T cells. CMV serostatus came from serum IgG against pp150, pp28, p38, p52. Profiling relied on immunoSEQ multiplex PCR, and the TCRdb table lists in-frame clones only, not all of them. The sample includes tens of thousands of clones, roughly 78% of them seen just once.

The material sequenced was memory CD4+ T cells from blood. The sequence was obtained from an adult in good health and CMV-seronegative. The chain combines TRBV4-1 with TRBJ1-5; 8 bases agree with TRBD1. CDR3 in DNA: TGCGCCAGCAGCCAAGTTGAACAGGGGGTCCAGCCCCAGCATTTT. It codes for CASSQVEQGVQPQHF.